The TCR beta chain under discussion was sequenced for a study of tumor and adjacent non-tumor tissue in lung cancer. In the study overall: Histology: 11 to 13 adenocarcinoma, a couple of squamous cell carcinoma, 1 small cell lung cancer.

The ends were cut back, 1 base at V and 3 bases at J, with 10 bases in the middle. The CDR3 runs to 14 residues. Per germline, CDR1 SGHTA and CDR2 FQGNSA. This sample's RNA came from whole unsorted tissue. This non-tumor lung sample came from over 3 cm beyond the tumor edge. Three rounds of nested PCR, following a modified ARM-PCR protocol, produced the TCRbeta library. TCRdb recomputed calls from the multiplex PCR reads with MiXCR, one row per CDR3 protein. The table shows around 100,000 distinct CDR3 sequences, with around three fifths occurring only once. This clonotype was counted a few times. The sample comprised distant non-tumor lung tissue. This TCR was recovered from a man aged 25-45 years with non-small cell lung cancer. The chain combines TRBV7-2 with TRBJ2-7; D possibly corresponds to TRBD2 (6 bases). CDR3 protein: CASSLDSSGYEQYF. The CDR3 nucleotides are TGTGCCAGCAGCTTAGATAGTAGCGGCTACGAGCAGTACTTC.